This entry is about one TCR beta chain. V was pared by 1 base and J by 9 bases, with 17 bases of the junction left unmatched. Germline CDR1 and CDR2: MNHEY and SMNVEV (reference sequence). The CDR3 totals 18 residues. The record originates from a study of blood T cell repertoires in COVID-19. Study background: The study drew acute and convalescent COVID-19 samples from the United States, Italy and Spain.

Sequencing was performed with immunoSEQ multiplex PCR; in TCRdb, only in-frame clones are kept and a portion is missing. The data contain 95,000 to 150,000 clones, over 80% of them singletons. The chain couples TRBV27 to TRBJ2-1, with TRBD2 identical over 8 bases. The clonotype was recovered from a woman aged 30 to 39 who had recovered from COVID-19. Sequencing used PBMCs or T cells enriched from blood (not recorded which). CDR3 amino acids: CASSLFVSGTGLQREQFF. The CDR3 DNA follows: TGTGCCAGCAGTTTATTTGTTAGCGGGACTGGACTCCAGCGTGAGCAGTTCTTC.